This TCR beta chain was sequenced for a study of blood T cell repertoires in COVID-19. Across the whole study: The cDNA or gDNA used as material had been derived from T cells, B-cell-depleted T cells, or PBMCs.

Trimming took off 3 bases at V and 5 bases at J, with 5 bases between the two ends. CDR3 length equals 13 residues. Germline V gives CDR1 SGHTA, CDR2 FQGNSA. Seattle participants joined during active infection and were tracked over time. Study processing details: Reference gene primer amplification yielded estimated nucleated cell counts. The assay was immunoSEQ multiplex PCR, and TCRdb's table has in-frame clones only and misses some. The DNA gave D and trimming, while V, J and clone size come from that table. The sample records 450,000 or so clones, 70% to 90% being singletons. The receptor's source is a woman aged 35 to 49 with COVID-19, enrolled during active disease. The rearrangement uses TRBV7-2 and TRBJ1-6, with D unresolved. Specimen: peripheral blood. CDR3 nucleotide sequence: TGTGCCAGCAGCTTCCGTCATAATTCACCCCTCCACTTT. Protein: CASSFRHNSPLHF.